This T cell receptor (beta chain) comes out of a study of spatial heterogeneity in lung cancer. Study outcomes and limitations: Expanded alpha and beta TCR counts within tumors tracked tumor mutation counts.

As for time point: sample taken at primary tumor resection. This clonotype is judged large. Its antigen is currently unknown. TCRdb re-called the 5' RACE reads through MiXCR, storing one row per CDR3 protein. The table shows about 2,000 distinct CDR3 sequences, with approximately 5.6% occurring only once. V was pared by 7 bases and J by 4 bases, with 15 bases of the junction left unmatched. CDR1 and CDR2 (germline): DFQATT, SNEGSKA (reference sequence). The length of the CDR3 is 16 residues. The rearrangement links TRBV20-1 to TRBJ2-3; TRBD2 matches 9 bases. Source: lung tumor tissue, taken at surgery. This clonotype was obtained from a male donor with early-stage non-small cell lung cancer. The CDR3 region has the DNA TGCAGTGGTTCGGGGCCGGGGACTAGCCGTCCAGATACGCAGTATTTT. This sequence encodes CSGSGPGTSRPDTQYF.